This TCR beta chain emerged from a study of blood T cell repertoires in COVID-19. Study details: There were acute and convalescent COVID-19 samples, and they came from the United States, Italy and Spain. T cells, B-cell-depleted T cells, or PBMCs provided the cDNA or gDNA that served as material.

There are a few counts of this clone. Clones were sequenced by immunoSEQ multiplex PCR, and TCRdb holds only the in-frame ones, with some missing. The sample includes roughly 280,000 clones, over 75% of them seen just once. Looked up from germline, CDR1 is SGHDT and CDR2 is YYEEEE. Trimming pared 6 bases from V and 9 bases from J, leaving 10 bases between. The CDR3 extends over 11 amino acids. The chain links TRBV5-6 to TRBJ2-1, with a possible D match to TRBD1 (6 bases). Sequenced: peripheral blood. The sequence was obtained from a woman aged 70-85 years with acute or convalescent COVID-19. The CDR3 is CASTLRGEQFF. The CDR3 nucleotides are TGTGCCAGCACTCTCAGGGGTGAGCAGTTCTTC.